Shown below are 16 T cell receptor beta chains from a single sample sequenced in a study of T-cell reconstitution after alpha-beta-depleted transplantation in children (dated by TCRdb to the mid-2010s). Library method: PCR. Sequencing was performed on an Illumina HiSeq 2500. TCR library preparation used molecular barcoding, with unique molecular identifiers applied to normalize quantification of the TCRbeta repertoire. TCRdb reworked the public reads: Q25 trimming with fastp, MiXCR clone assembly, productive beta chains retained. Duplicate CDR3 protein sequences are folded into a single record with the most common DNA and genes. This sample is represented by around 100,000 distinct CDR3 sequences; around 10% of them were singletons. Under 40% of the sample is taken by the ten largest. Read against the paper, the sample's treatment or condition label means: allogeneic hematopoietic cell transplantation with graft depleted of TCRalphabeta T cells and CD19 B cells.

The sequencing used PBMCs, collected before TCRalphabeta/CD19-depleted stem cell transplant. The receptor set was obtained from a boy aged 2 to 10 with acute lymphoblastic leukemia, due to receive a stem cell transplant.

The rearrangement uses TRBV20-1 and TRBJ2-3; D call uncertain. The CDR3 has 12 residues. Looked up from germline, CDR1 is DFQATT and CDR2 is SNEGSKA (reference sequence). V lost 4 bases and J lost 5, with 10 bases in between. This chain's CDR3 is CSAKSVRDTQYF. In DNA form, the CDR3 reads TGCAGTGCTAAGTCCGTAAGAGATACGCAGTATTTT.

This clonotype was observed a few times. V gene TRBV20-1 combines with J gene TRBJ1-5; D is perhaps TRBD1 (5 bases). Trimming took off 3 bases at V and 5 bases at J, with 11 bases between the two ends. Germline CDR1 and CDR2: DFQATT and SNEGSKA (reference sequence). The CDR3 length is 13 residues. The CDR3 DNA is TGCAGTGCTAGGGGGGACGCTGATCAGCCCCAGCATTTT. Its protein is CSARGDADQPQHF.

This clonotype was detected many times. The J gene is TRBJ1-2, the V gene TRBV20-1, with 8 bases lining up with TRBD1. The CDR3 covers 16 residues. The germline CDR1 and CDR2 sequences are DFQATT and SNEGSKA (reference sequence). Trimming cost V 0 bases and J 3 bases; bases outside gene matches: 9. The CDR3 loop is CSARDGRTGTYYGYTF. CDR3 bases: TGCAGTGCTAGAGATGGGAGGACAGGGACTTACTATGGCTACACCTTC.

In this sample, this clonotype turned up a few times. The rearrangement links TRBV5-5 to TRBJ1-5, with unresolved D. Deletions cut 0 bases from V and 5 bases from J, with 6 bases between. The germline CDR1 and CDR2 sequences are SGHKS and YYEKEE (reference sequence). The CDR3 has 13 residues. The CDR3 loop reads CASSLDGYQPQHF. The CDR3 DNA reads TGTGCCAGCAGCTTGGACGGCTATCAGCCCCAGCATTTT.

There are a few counts of this clonotype. The chain carries TRBV15 and TRBJ1-1; maybe TRBD1 (5 bases). This CDR3 spans 13 amino acids. The V end lost 4 bases, the J end lost 4 bases, and 10 bases lay between the germline ends. CDR1 and CDR2 from the germline V gene are LNHNV and YYDKDF (reference sequence). The CDR3 spells CATSIRTTTEAFF. As DNA, the CDR3 is TGTGCCACCAGCATCAGGACAACCACTGAAGCTTTCTTT.

This clonotype was seen a few times. In DNA, the CDR3 is TGTGCCAGCACACGCTCTAGCGGGAGCAATGAGCAGTTCTTC. It codes for CASTRSSGSNEQFF. The chain has TRBV5-6 and TRBJ2-1, with 10 bases identical to TRBD2. Looked up from germline, CDR1 is SGHDT and CDR2 is YYEEEE. The CDR3 covers 14 residues. V was clipped by 6 bases and J by 6 bases; unmatched bases: 6.

The sample holds a few counts of this clonotype. The chain combines TRBV20-1 with TRBJ2-1; possibly TRBD1 or TRBD2 for D (5 bases each). V was clipped by 6 bases and J by 5 bases, with 14 bases between them. CDR3 length: 13 residues. CDR1 and CDR2 (germline): DFQATT, SNEGSKA (reference sequence). In DNA form, the CDR3 reads TGCAGTGCAATCCGGGACCCTGACAATGAGCAGTTCTTC. It is translated as CSAIRDPDNEQFF.

This clonotype was found a few times. The V gene is TRBV5-1, the J gene TRBJ2-5; D may be TRBD1 (6 bases). V gave up 0 bases and J gave up 2 bases, with 17 bases separating them. The CDR3 is 17 residues long. Germline CDR1 reads SGHRS; CDR2 reads YFSETQ. The CDR3 bases are TGCGCCAGCAGCTTGGGTCGAGGTGGAACAGGGCAAGAGACCCAGTACTTC. As protein: CASSLGRGGTGQETQYF.

The chain employs TRBV20-1 and TRBJ1-5; D not resolved. The CDR3 sequence is 14 residues long. The germline V gene encodes CDR1 DFQATT and CDR2 SNEGSKA (reference sequence). V shed 0 bases and J shed 1 base, with 7 bases lying between them. CDR3 in DNA: TGCAGTGCTAGAGATTCCTGGAGCAATCAGCCCCAGCATTTT. It is translated as CSARDSWSNQPQHF.

This clonotype showed up just a few times. The chain joins TRBV20-1 to TRBJ2-1; TRBD2 agrees at 13 bases. Trimming at V came to 0 bases and at J to 0 bases, leaving 11 bases not matched to a gene. CDR3 length: 20 amino acids. CDR1 and CDR2 from the germline V gene are DFQATT and SNEGSKA (reference sequence). The CDR3 DNA sequence: TGCAGTGCTAGAGACGCAGGGACTAGCGGGGATATCAGCTCCTACAATGAGCAGTTCTTC. Its translation is CSARDAGTSGDISSYNEQFF.

This clonotype was seen many times. The J gene is TRBJ2-5, the V gene TRBV6-1; no firm D call. The V gene's germline CDR1 is MNHNS and CDR2 SASEGT. The germline V and J ends were trimmed by 7 bases and 5 bases, with 8 bases remaining between them. CDR3 size: 11 residues. In DNA, the CDR3 is TGTGCCAGCACAGTTCTGGAGACCCAGTACTTC. Encoded protein: CASTVLETQYF.

The rearrangement links TRBV28 to TRBJ2-4; 7 bases are a match to TRBD1. Germline V CDR1 and CDR2: MDHEN, SYDVKM. This CDR3 is 13 amino acids long. V was clipped by 3 bases and J by 8 bases; unmatched bases: 4. The CDR3 sequence: CASSFNRGDIQYF. The CDR3, as DNA: TGTGCCAGCAGTTTCAACAGGGGCGACATTCAGTACTTC.

This clonotype was recorded at least ten times. The rearrangement uses TRBV20-1 and TRBJ2-1; D is undetermined. This CDR3 has 16 amino acids. Germline V gene sequence: CDR1 DFQATT, CDR2 SNEGSKA (reference sequence). V shed 3 bases and J shed 4 bases, with 19 bases lying between them. The CDR3 DNA reads TGCAGTGCTAGTCCGGCTGAGCCCGCCAAATACAATGAGCAGTTCTTC. This gives the protein CSASPAEPAKYNEQFF.

This sequence joins TRBV20-1 and TRBJ1-5, with D perhaps TRBD1 (6 bases). The CDR3 spans 16 residues. Trimming took 0 bases from V and 0 from J, leaving 12 bases between them. Germline CDR1 reads DFQATT; CDR2 reads SNEGSKA (reference sequence). The CDR3 loop is CSARDGTLNSNQPQHF. CDR3 nucleotides: TGCAGTGCTAGAGATGGGACACTTAATAGCAATCAGCCCCAGCATTTT.

The chain carries TRBV20-1 and TRBJ2-1; 9 positions match TRBD2. The junction had 6 bases not matched to a gene; V was cut back by 0 bases and J by 6 bases. Per the germline V gene, CDR1 is DFQATT and CDR2 is SNEGSKA (reference sequence). CDR3 length equals 15 residues. The CDR3 loop reads CSARDPASGVNEQFF. The CDR3 DNA reads as TGCAGTGCTAGAGATCCCGCTAGCGGGGTCAATGAGCAGTTCTTC.

Only a few counts were recorded for this clonotype. The rearrangement uses TRBV20-1 and TRBJ2-6; D gene ambiguous. Germline V gene data show CDR1 as DFQATT and CDR2 as SNEGSKA (reference sequence). The CDR3 runs to 13 residues. Trimming took 4 bases from V and 8 from J, leaving 12 bases between them. CDR3 residues: CSATDGSPNVLTF. The CDR3, as DNA: TGCAGTGCTACTGACGGCAGCCCCAACGTCCTGACTTTC.